One and the same sample provided the 5 T cell receptor beta chains below, sequenced in a study of PD-1 and CTLA-4 blockade in melanoma. Method: immunoSEQ multiplex PCR; TCRdb's copy keeps in-frame clones and lacks some. There are about 11,000 clones in the sample; roughly four fifths occur only once, and around a third lies in the top ten. The sample in question was CD8+ T cells from peripheral blood, obtained from a patient given anti-PD-1 treatment. The receptor set was obtained from a human donor with melanoma.

The chain recombines TRBV29-1 with TRBJ1-1; D gene ambiguous. From germline, CDR1 is SQVTM and CDR2 ANQGSEA. This CDR3 has 10 residues. V lost 4 bases to trimming and J lost 4 bases, with 4 bases between them. The CDR3 nucleotides are TGCAGCGTTGCTGTCACTGAAGCTTTCTTT. Its translation: CSVAVTEAFF.

In its sample, this clone was seen once. The V gene is TRBV4-1, the J gene TRBJ2-7, with no clear D. Germline V CDR1 and CDR2: MGHRA, YSYEKL. Deletions cut 0 bases from V and 4 bases from J, with 7 bases between. CDR3 length equals 13 residues. This CDR3 is CASSQDSYYEQYF. The CDR3 DNA reads TGCGCCAGCAGCCAAGATTCGTATTACGAGCAGTACTTC.

This rearrangement joins TRBV7-2 to TRBJ2-4; D may be TRBD2 (7 bases). V lost 2 bases and J lost 0, with 11 bases in between. Germline-derived CDR1 and CDR2 are SGHTA and FQGNSA. CDR3 size: 16 residues. CDR3 coding DNA: TGTGCCAGCAGCTTAAGGGGGGGGCAAGCCAAAAACATTCAGTACTTC. Its protein product is CASSLRGGQAKNIQYF.

This rearrangement joins TRBV11-3 to TRBJ2-1; 7 nucleotides match TRBD2. V trimming: 10 bases; J trimming: 5 bases; junction bases outside the gene matches: 17. Per the germline V gene, CDR1 is SGHNT and CDR2 is YENEEA. The CDR3 sequence is 16 residues long. The CDR3 DNA reads as TGTGCCACCAAAGGGAGGCAAGGACTAGGTGACAATGAGCAGTTCTTC. Protein: CATKGRQGLGDNEQFF.

This chain links TRBV11-2 with TRBJ1-6; D gene unclear. The germline gives CDR1 SGHAT, CDR2 FQNNGV. Trimming stripped 1 base from V and 8 bases from J, with 12 bases between. This CDR3 is 15 amino acids long. CDR3 sequence reads: CASSLAADGYSPLHF. The CDR3 DNA reads TGTGCCAGCAGCTTAGCGGCAGATGGATATTCACCCCTCCACTTT.